This TCR beta chain was profiled in a study of a mutant IDH1 vaccine in newly diagnosed glioma. About this clone: Its specificity is not known.

Time point: week 5, during vaccination. What each vaccine dose contained was 300 ug of mutant IDH1 20-mer peptide, accompanied by topical imiquimod. Assay: immunoSEQ multiplex PCR; the TCRdb copy retains only in-frame clones and omits some. The sample contains around 50,000 clones, around 89% of which appear only once. Study-wide results and limits: The occurrence of vaccine-induced immune responses was seen in around 93% of patients.

V lost 3 bases to trimming and J lost 0 bases, with 9 bases between them. The CDR3 spans 15 residues. In germline, CDR1 is SGHTA, CDR2 FQGNSA. Sequences were derived from PBMCs, sampled from a glioma patient whose treatment included an IDH1 peptide vaccine. The sequence was obtained from a woman aged 35 to 49 with glioma. The chain joins TRBV7-2 to TRBJ2-1; possible D gene TRBD1, 6 bases. Written as DNA, the CDR3 is TGTGCCAGCAGCTTCCGGACAGTCTCCTACAATGAGCAGTTCTTC. It translates to CASSFRTVSYNEQFF.